This T cell receptor (beta chain) was captured by sequencing in a study of blood T cell repertoires in COVID-19. Study-level information: From the United States, Italy and Spain came samples of acute and convalescent COVID-19. Nucleic acid was either cDNA or gDNA, and it came from T cells, B-cell-depleted T cells, or PBMCs.

How the authors handled the data: Amplifying reference gene primers gave estimates of nucleated cell counts. Data came from immunoSEQ multiplex PCR; TCRdb stores just in-frame clones and leaves some out. The V and J calls and the clone size are those of that table, but D and trimming were determined from the DNA. The profile shows about 170,000 clones, around 72% of them singletons. This sequence originates from a woman older than 75 with acute or convalescent COVID-19. Sequencing was done on a sample of peripheral blood.

CDR3 bases: TGTGCCAGCAGCTTAGTGTCGGGACTGAGCTCCTACGAGCAGTACTTC. Protein product: CASSLVSGLSSYEQYF. The genes are TRBV7-8 and TRBJ2-7, with TRBD2 as a possible D gene (6 bases). CDR3 length: 16 amino acids. Germline-derived CDR1 and CDR2 are SGHVS and FQNEAQ. Trimming left V 1 base short and J 0 bases short, with 13 bases between. Together with reference TRBV7-8 and TRBJ2-7, the CDR3 gives the full variable domain: GAGVSQSPRYKVAKRGQDVALRCDPISGHVSLFWYQQALGQGPEFLTYFQNEAQLDKSGLPSDRFFAERPEGSVSTLKIQRTQQEDSAVYLCASSLVSGLSSYEQYFGPGTRLTVT.